This TCR beta chain was profiled in a study of response to subunit inactivated influenza vaccine. This clonotype was seen a handful of times. No antigen is known for it. Study conclusions and caveats: Each seasonal influenza vaccination recruits few new T cells, the authors suggested.

TCRdb used MiXCR to reprocess the RT-PCR reads, holding one entry per CDR3 protein. There are about 500,000 distinct CDR3 sequences in the sample; 15% to 20% occur only once, and about 3% lies in the top ten. The germline CDR1 and CDR2 sequences are SEHNR and FQNEAQ (reference sequence). Trimming cost V 5 bases and J 10 bases; bases outside gene matches: 7. The CDR3 length is 12 residues. The chain is built from TRBV7-9 and TRBJ1-2; 7 nucleotides align to TRBD1. The sample was CD4+ T cells sorted from PBMCs, taken less than 30 months after vaccination. This TCR was sampled from a man between 50 and 69 years old who received an inactivated influenza vaccine. The CDR3, as DNA: TGTGCCAGCAGCCTCCGGACAGGCTCCTACACCTTC. Its protein is CASSLRTGSYTF.